Listed below are T cell receptor beta chains from one sample, sequenced in a study of blood T cell repertoires in COVID-19. TCRdb's table, derived via immunoSEQ multiplex PCR, lists solely in-frame clones and lacks some. This table holds roughly 120,000 clones, roughly four fifths found once. The specimen sequenced was peripheral blood. The receptors originated from an older woman with acute or convalescent COVID-19. CDR3s include the opening cysteine and the closing phenylalanine or tryptophan. A D gene is named only where the DNA matches it firmly. Size tells how often a clone was seen (once, few, many) or the class of an expanded clone, and some rows leave it out.

D: NA
size: NA
V: TRBV3-1/TRBV3-2
length: 17
J: TRBJ2-3
DNA: TGTGCCAGCAGCCAAGATTACCAGGACTATGGCACAGATACGCAGTATTTT
CDR3: CASSQDYQDYGTDTQYF

D: NA
size: once
V: TRBV7-9
length: 14
J: TRBJ2-7
DNA: TGTGCCAGCAGCTCGAGGGTGGGATCCGACGAGCAGTACTTC
CDR3: CASSSRVGSDEQYF

D: TRBD1
size: NA
V: TRBV5-1
length: 15
J: TRBJ1-2
DNA: TGCGCCAGCAGCTTGGCCCCTGGACAGGGAGGGGGCTACACCTTC
CDR3: CASSLAPGQGGGYTF

D: NA
size: NA
V: TRBV30
length: 13
J: TRBJ1-5
DNA: TGTGCCTGGAGTGTAGAGAATAATCAGCCCCAGCATTTT
CDR3: CAWSVENNQPQHF

D: TRBD1
size: NA
V: TRBV7-9
length: 14
J: TRBJ1-1
DNA: TGTGCCAGCAGCTTAGAGGGGGCTATGACTGAAGCTTTCTTT
CDR3: CASSLEGAMTEAFF

D: TRBD1
size: NA
V: TRBV6-2/TRBV6-3
length: 13
J: TRBJ1-2
DNA: TGTGCCAGCAGCCCCAGGGGGGCCTATGGCTACACCTTC
CDR3: CASSPRGAYGYTF

D: TRBD1
size: NA
V: TRBV7-8
length: 15
J: TRBJ1-2
DNA: TGTGCCAGCAGCCCAACAAGGACAGGGGGCTATGGCTACACCTTC
CDR3: CASSPTRTGGYGYTF

D: NA
size: NA
V: TRBV5-1
length: 12
J: TRBJ1-1
DNA: TGCGCCAGCAGCTTGGCCGGGGGGGAAGCTTTCTTT
CDR3: CASSLAGGEAFF

D: NA
size: NA
V: TRBV30
length: 13
J: TRBJ2-7
DNA: TGTGCCTGGGACCGAGGACAACCCAGGGAGCAGTACTTC
CDR3: CAWDRGQPREQYF

D: NA
size: NA
V: TRBV5-4
length: 13
J: TRBJ2-3
DNA: TGTGCCAGCAGCTTTTCACACACAGATACGCAGTATTTT
CDR3: CASSFSHTDTQYF

D: NA
size: NA
V: TRBV28
length: 12
J: TRBJ1-2
DNA: TGTGCCAGCAGTTCCAGGGTATATGGCTACACCTTC
CDR3: CASSSRVYGYTF

D: NA
size: NA
V: TRBV4-3
length: 14
J: TRBJ1-6
DNA: TGCGCCAGCAGCCAAGACTCGGGGTTTGGACCCCTCCACTTT
CDR3: CASSQDSGFGPLHF

D: TRBD1
size: NA
V: TRBV6-2/TRBV6-3
length: 13
J: TRBJ2-3
DNA: TGTGCCAGCAGTGCACAGGGGACAGATACGCAGTATTTT
CDR3: CASSAQGTDTQYF

D: NA
size: NA
V: TRBV5-1
length: 15
J: TRBJ2-3
DNA: TGCGCCAGCAGCTCCGACAGCCTTAGCACAGATACGCAGTATTTT
CDR3: CASSSDSLSTDTQYF

D: NA
size: NA
V: TRBV5-4
length: 14
J: TRBJ1-5
DNA: TGTGCCAGCAGCTTCAAAGGGGGGGGTCAGCCCCAGCATTTT
CDR3: CASSFKGGGQPQHF

D: NA
size: few
V: TRBV27
length: 14
J: TRBJ1-6
DNA: TGTGCCAGCAGTTTAGGGGCGGCTAATTCACCCCTCCACTTT
CDR3: CASSLGAANSPLHF

D: TRBD2
size: once
V: TRBV6-1
length: 15
J: TRBJ2-5
DNA: TGTGCCAGCAGGATAGCGGGGGGTCTTTCGGGGACCCAGTACTTC
CDR3: CASRIAGGLSGTQYF

D: NA
size: NA
V: TRBV5-1
length: 18
J: TRBJ1-3
DNA: TGCGCCAGCAGCTGGAGGGGCCAGGGAGCCCTCTCTGGAAACACCATATATTTT
CDR3: CASSWRGQGALSGNTIYF

D: TRBD1
size: few
V: TRBV3-1/TRBV3-2
length: 19
J: TRBJ1-1
DNA: TGTGCCAGCAGCGATCAATTTCTCCCCTACAGGGGGCTGGACACTGAAGCTTTCTTT
CDR3: CASSDQFLPYRGLDTEAFF

D: NA
size: NA
V: TRBV28
length: 15
J: TRBJ1-5
DNA: TGTGCCAGCAGTTTACCCGGGGGGGACAATCAGCCCCAGCATTTT
CDR3: CASSLPGGDNQPQHF

D: TRBD1
size: NA
V: TRBV19
length: 14
J: TRBJ1-5
DNA: TGTGCCAGCAGGACAGGGTTAGGTTTTCAGCCCCAGCATTTT
CDR3: CASRTGLGFQPQHF

D: NA
size: NA
V: TRBV21-1
length: 17
J: TRBJ1-6
DNA: TGTGCCAGCAGCTCCGGGTTCCAACGCCCTGGAAATTCACCCCTCCACTTT
CDR3: CASSSGFQRPGNSPLHF